Below are 23 T cell receptor beta chains sequenced from a single sample in a study of Graves' ophthalmopathy and Graves' hyperthyroidism. The study amplified TCR beta CDR3 regions using RNA transcripts. The first-round RT-PCR employed HTBI primers together with the Qiagen OneStep RT-PCR kit. A multiplex PCR was then performed as the second round. TCRdb ran MiXCR on the multiplex PCR reads and lists one entry per CDR3 protein. The sample has roughly 500,000 distinct CDR3 sequences; over 13% are singletons. The specimen sequenced was blood. The receptor source for this set is a woman aged 25 to 45 with Graves' ophthalmopathy.

This clonotype has at least ten counts. This sequence joins TRBV19 and TRBJ1-5, with D unresolved. V shed 4 bases and J shed 2 bases, with 18 bases lying between them. The CDR3 contains 17 residues. Germline assignment: CDR1 LNHDA and CDR2 SQIVND (reference sequence). Written as DNA, the CDR3 is TGTGCCAGTAGTACCGGGCCAGTCGGGTTTGGCAATCAGCCCCAGCATTTT. This encodes CASSTGPVGFGNQPQHF.

This clonotype was seen a handful of times. CDR3 sequence reads: CASSPEAGAMNTEAFF. The CDR3 DNA follows: TGCGCCAGCAGCCCGGAGGCAGGGGCTATGAACACTGAAGCTTTCTTT. V usage is TRBV5-1 and J usage is TRBJ1-1; D might be TRBD1 (6 bases). Germline CDR1 and CDR2: SGHRS and YFSETQ. The CDR3 totals 16 residues. Trimming removed 4 bases at V and 0 bases at J, with 16 bases between.

There are a few counts of this clonotype. This chain uses TRBV19 with TRBJ2-5; TRBD2 matches at 8 bases. With V trimmed by 4 bases and J by 4 bases, 5 bases remained unmatched. Germline CDR1 reads LNHDA; CDR2 reads SQIVND (reference sequence). The CDR3 covers 14 residues. CDR3 protein: CASSTPGGAETQYF. The CDR3 bases are TGTGCCAGTAGTACCCCCGGGGGGGCAGAGACCCAGTACTTC.

This clonotype was seen ten or more times. The chain carries TRBV29-1 and TRBJ1-1; 7 bases are a match to TRBD1. V was pared by 7 bases and J by 4 bases, with 15 bases of the junction left unmatched. CDR1 and CDR2 from the germline V gene are SQVTM and ANQGSEA. The CDR3 covers 15 residues. The CDR3 sequence: CSAQGERKRGTEAFF. The CDR3 nucleotides are TGCAGCGCTCAGGGGGAGAGGAAAAGGGGCACTGAAGCTTTCTTT.

This clonotype was found many times. The V call is TRBV6-4, the J call TRBJ1-6; 8 bases match TRBD1. V was clipped by 6 bases and J by 0 bases; unmatched bases: 1. The germline V gene encodes CDR1 MRHNA and CDR2 SNTAGT. This CDR3 is 15 amino acids long. CDR3 region: CASSGTGSYNSPLHF. The CDR3 bases are TGTGCCAGCAGCGGGACAGGCTCCTATAATTCACCCCTCCACTTT.

This clonotype was recorded many times. The chain is built from TRBV12-5 and TRBJ2-5, with D perhaps matching TRBD1 or TRBD2 (5 bases each). In germline, CDR1 is LGHNT, CDR2 FRNRAP. The germline V and J ends were trimmed by 7 bases and 5 bases, with 14 bases remaining between them. The CDR3 runs to 13 residues. In DNA form, the CDR3 reads TGTGCTAGTGCCATAGGGACGGACGAGACCCAGTACTTC. This translates into CASAIGTDETQYF. Full variable domain (rest looked up from reference TRBV12-5 and TRBJ2-5): DARVTQTPRHKVTEMGQEVTMRCQPILGHNTVFWYRQTMMQGLELLAYFRNRAPLDDSGMPKDRFSAEMPDATLATLKIQPSEPRDSAVYFCASAIGTDETQYFGPGTRLLVL.

This clonotype showed up many times. The V and J genes are TRBV29-1 and TRBJ1-1; D ambiguous. The CDR3 loop spans 13 amino acids. Trimming left V 7 bases short and J 3 bases short, with 15 bases between. In germline, CDR1 is SQVTM, CDR2 ANQGSEA. CDR3: CSAPTEMYTEAFF. CDR3 nucleotide sequence: TGCAGCGCTCCTACAGAAATGTACACTGAAGCTTTCTTT.

There are many counts of this clonotype. This rearrangement joins TRBV12-3 or TRBV12-4 to TRBJ1-5, with a tentative D call TRBD1 (5 bases). Trimming removed 3 bases from V and 0 bases from J, with 9 bases in between. This CDR3 region has 15 residues. The CDR3 is CASSFPGRSNQPQHF. CDR3 DNA: TGTGCCAGCAGTTTTCCGGGACGTAGCAATCAGCCCCAGCATTTT.

There are many counts of this clonotype. This chain uses TRBV6-5 with TRBJ2-5, with no clear D. The germline V gene has CDR1 MNHEY and CDR2 SVGAGI. CDR3 length: 14 residues. V lost 0 bases to trimming and J lost 3 bases, with 8 bases between them. The CDR3 here is CASSYSNREETQYF. DNA of the CDR3: TGTGCCAGCAGTTACTCGAACAGAGAAGAGACCCAGTACTTC.

This clonotype was found many times. The chain recombines TRBV20-1 with TRBJ2-7; 13 nucleotides line up with TRBD2. Germline CDR1 DFQATT, CDR2 SNEGSKA (reference sequence). The CDR3 sequence is 13 residues long. V shed 6 bases, J shed 7 bases, and the junction held 6 bases outside the gene matches. The CDR3 loop reads CSAGLAGVGEQYF. Written as DNA, the CDR3 is TGCAGTGCCGGACTAGCGGGAGTGGGTGAGCAGTACTTC.

This chain uses TRBV6-1 with TRBJ1-2; the match to TRBD1 covers 8 bases. Germline values: CDR1 MNHNS, CDR2 SASEGT. This CDR3 has 13 residues. The V gene end was trimmed by 5 bases and the J gene end by 8 bases; junction bases not matched to a gene: 7. CDR3 amino acids: CASSTQGAGGYTF. CDR3 nucleotide sequence: TGTGCCAGCAGTACCCAGGGGGCGGGCGGCTACACCTTC.

This chain links TRBV3-1 with TRBJ1-1; D is unclear. This CDR3 comprises 14 residues. Germline values: CDR1 LGHDT, CDR2 YNNKEL (reference sequence). V lost 4 bases to trimming and J lost 0 bases, with 9 bases between them. CDR3: CASSPWAMNTEAFF. CDR3 DNA: TGTGCCAGCAGCCCCTGGGCCATGAACACTGAAGCTTTCTTT.

This clonotype was observed a few times. One junction end disagrees with the germline gene, perhaps due to a read error. The rearrangement joins TRBV4-1 to TRBJ1-5, with D perhaps TRBD1 (6 bases). The CDR3 has 13 amino acids. The germline V gene encodes CDR1 MGHRA and CDR2 YSYEKL. The CDR3 DNA is TGCGCCAGCAGCCCCCTTAGGGGGGGAACCCCGGAGTTT. Its translation: CASSPLRGGTPEF.

This clonotype has at least ten counts. The chain couples TRBV11-1 to TRBJ2-7, with no clear D. Germline CDR1 is SGHAT and CDR2 is FQDESV (reference sequence). V was shortened by 1 base and J by 0 bases, with 7 bases between the two germline ends. The CDR3 runs to 14 residues. The CDR3 sequence is CASSLVRNSYEQYF. In DNA form, the CDR3 reads TGTGCCAGCAGCTTAGTAAGGAACTCCTACGAGCAGTACTTC.

This clonotype was found many times. The chain links TRBV2 to TRBJ2-7; no clear D. CDR1 and CDR2 from the germline V gene are SNHLY and FYNNEI. V lost 3 bases to trimming and J lost 3 bases, with 9 bases between them. The CDR3 covers 13 residues. The CDR3 reads CASSELENYEQYF. CDR3 DNA sequence: TGTGCCAGCAGTGAGCTAGAAAACTACGAGCAGTACTTC.

V gene TRBV4-2 combines with J gene TRBJ2-5; 10 nucleotides agree with TRBD2. CDR3 length equals 16 residues. Per germline, CDR1 LGHNA and CDR2 YNFKEQ. Trimming took 5 bases from V and 5 from J; bases not matched to a gene: 11. CDR3 sequence: CASSIGLAASDETQYF. The CDR3 DNA follows: TGTGCCAGCAGCATCGGACTAGCGGCCTCTGATGAGACCCAGTACTTC.

A word on this clonotype: A read error may be the cause here, since a much bigger clone is one base away. The genes are TRBV10-3 and TRBJ2-5, with D possibly matching TRBD1 (7 bases). This CDR3 contains 14 residues. The V end was cut by 6 bases, the J end by 5 bases, with 16 bases between. The germline CDR1 and CDR2 sequences are ENHRY and SYGVKD. For the CDR3, the DNA is TGTGCCATCAGATCAGGGGGGCGTGGGGAGACCCAGTACTTC. Translated: CAIRSGGRGETQYF.

Ten or more counts support this clonotype. This chain uses TRBV7-8 with TRBJ2-2; D is perhaps TRBD1 or TRBD2 (5 bases each). The CDR3 totals 18 residues. CDR1 and CDR2 (germline): SGHVS, FQNEAQ. V gave up 3 bases and J gave up 1 base, with 18 bases separating them. The CDR3 here is CASSLRTTWDGNTGELFF. The CDR3 DNA is TGTGCCAGCAGCTTGCGCACCACATGGGACGGGAACACCGGGGAGCTGTTTTTT.

This clonotype was seen once. A much more abundant neighbour one base away suggests this may be a read error. The CDR3 does not end in the conserved phenylalanine or tryptophan, so this is likely a read error. This chain connects TRBV6-2 or TRBV6-3 to TRBJ2-7; no definite D call. Germline-derived CDR1 and CDR2 are MNHEY and SVGEGT. Trimming took off 6 bases at V and 2 bases at J, with 5 bases between the two ends. There are 11 residues in the CDR3. The CDR3 protein is CASSNAYEQYS. The CDR3 DNA reads TGTGCCAGCAGCAACGCCTACGAGCAGTACTCC.

This clonotype has ten or more counts. This chain uses TRBV27 with TRBJ2-7; a weak D match, TRBD2 (5 bases). V was pared by 8 bases and J by 2 bases, with 16 bases between. From germline, CDR1 is MNHEY and CDR2 SMNVEV (reference sequence). CDR3 length equals 14 residues. CDR3 DNA: TGTGCCAGCCGAAGGGAGACAAAGCCCTACGAGCAGTACTTC. Protein: CASRRETKPYEQYF.

This clonotype was detected only a few times. This clone may be a read error of a much larger clone one base away. V usage is TRBV6-1 and J usage is TRBJ2-7; 9 bases map to TRBD1. The CDR3 is 15 amino acids. Per germline, CDR1 MNHNS and CDR2 SASEGT. CDR3 DNA sequence: TGTGCCTGCAGTGGCTCCCGGGACAGGGACTACGAGCAGTACTTC. It encodes CACSGSRDRDYEQYF.

This clonotype was seen a handful of times. This sequence joins TRBV27 and TRBJ2-5; the D is unclear. V gave up 6 bases and J gave up 0 bases, with 11 bases separating them. The germline gives CDR1 MNHEY, CDR2 SMNVEV (reference sequence). The length of the CDR3 is 14 residues. The CDR3 region has the DNA TGTGCCAGCAGCCCCGGTCGGTACCAAGAGACCCAGTACTTC. Amino acid sequence: CASSPGRYQETQYF.

J is TRBJ2-3 and V is TRBV9, with D unresolved. The germline gives CDR1 SGDLS, CDR2 YYNGEE. The CDR3 is 11 residues long. With 0 bases removed from V and 6 bases from J, the gap between germline ends came to 2 bases. The CDR3 DNA follows: TGTGCCAGCAGCGTAGAGGATACGCAGTATTTT. This translates into CASSVEDTQYF.